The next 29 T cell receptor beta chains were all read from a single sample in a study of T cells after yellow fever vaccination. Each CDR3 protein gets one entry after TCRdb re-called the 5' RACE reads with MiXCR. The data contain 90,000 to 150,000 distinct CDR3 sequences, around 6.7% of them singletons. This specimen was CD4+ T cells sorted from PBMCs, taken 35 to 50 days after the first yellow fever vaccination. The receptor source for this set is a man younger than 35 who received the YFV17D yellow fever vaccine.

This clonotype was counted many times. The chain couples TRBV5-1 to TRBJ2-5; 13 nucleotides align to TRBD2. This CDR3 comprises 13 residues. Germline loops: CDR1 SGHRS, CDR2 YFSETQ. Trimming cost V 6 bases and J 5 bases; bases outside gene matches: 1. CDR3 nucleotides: TGCGCCAGCACGACTAGCGGGGGGGAGACCCAGTACTTC. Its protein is CASTTSGGETQYF.

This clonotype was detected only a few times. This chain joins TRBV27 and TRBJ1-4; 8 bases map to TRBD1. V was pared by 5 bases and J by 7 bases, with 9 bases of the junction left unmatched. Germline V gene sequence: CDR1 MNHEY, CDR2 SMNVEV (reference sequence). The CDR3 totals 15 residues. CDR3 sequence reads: CASSRPGQGSEKLFF. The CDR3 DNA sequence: TGTGCCAGCAGTCGCCCCGGACAGGGTAGTGAAAAACTGTTTTTT.

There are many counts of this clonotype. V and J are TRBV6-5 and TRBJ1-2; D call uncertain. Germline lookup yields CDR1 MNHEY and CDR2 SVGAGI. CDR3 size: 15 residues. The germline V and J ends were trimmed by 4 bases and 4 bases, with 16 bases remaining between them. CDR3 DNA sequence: TGTGCCAGCAGTTCGGGCAGCCGTCCGGGCTATGGCTACACCTTC. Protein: CASSSGSRPGYGYTF.

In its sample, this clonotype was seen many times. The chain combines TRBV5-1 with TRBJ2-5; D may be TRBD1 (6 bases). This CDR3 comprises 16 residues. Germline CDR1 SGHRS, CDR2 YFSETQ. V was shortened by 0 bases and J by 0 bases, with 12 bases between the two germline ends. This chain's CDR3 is CASSLGPGANQETQYF. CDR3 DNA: TGCGCCAGCAGCTTGGGTCCAGGGGCTAACCAAGAGACCCAGTACTTC.

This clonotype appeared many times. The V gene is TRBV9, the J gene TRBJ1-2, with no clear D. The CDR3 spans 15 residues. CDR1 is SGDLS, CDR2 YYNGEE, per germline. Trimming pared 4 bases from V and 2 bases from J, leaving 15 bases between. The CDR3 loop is CASSPQTITNYGYTF. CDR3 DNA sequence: TGTGCCAGCAGCCCTCAGACTATTACAAACTATGGCTACACCTTC.

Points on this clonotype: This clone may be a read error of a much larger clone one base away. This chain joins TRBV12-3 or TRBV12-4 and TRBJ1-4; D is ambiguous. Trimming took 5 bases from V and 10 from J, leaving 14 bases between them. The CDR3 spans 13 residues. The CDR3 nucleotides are TGTGCCAGCAGTCCTGGCCAGGAGCGAAAACTGTTTTTT. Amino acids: CASSPGQERKLFF.

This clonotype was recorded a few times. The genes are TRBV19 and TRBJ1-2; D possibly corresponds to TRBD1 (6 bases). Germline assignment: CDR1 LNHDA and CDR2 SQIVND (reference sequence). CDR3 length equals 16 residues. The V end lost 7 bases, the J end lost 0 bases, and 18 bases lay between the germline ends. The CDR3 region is CASKDSLAPTNYGYTF. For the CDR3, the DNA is TGTGCCAGTAAGGACAGCCTCGCACCAACTAACTATGGCTACACCTTC.

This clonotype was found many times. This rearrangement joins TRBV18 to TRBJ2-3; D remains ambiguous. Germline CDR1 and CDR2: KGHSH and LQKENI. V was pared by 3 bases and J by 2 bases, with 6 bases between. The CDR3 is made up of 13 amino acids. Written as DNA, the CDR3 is TGTGCCAGCTCACCGGAGCTCACAGATACGCAGTATTTT. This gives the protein CASSPELTDTQYF.

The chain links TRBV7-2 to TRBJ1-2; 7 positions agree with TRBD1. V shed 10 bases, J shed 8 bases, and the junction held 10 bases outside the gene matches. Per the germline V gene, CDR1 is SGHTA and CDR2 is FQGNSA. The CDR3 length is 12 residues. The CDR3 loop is CAIRGDRGGYTF. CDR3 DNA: TGTGCCATACGAGGGGACAGAGGGGGCTACACCTTC.

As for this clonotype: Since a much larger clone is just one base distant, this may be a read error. CDR3 DNA: TGTTCCAGCAGCCTCGGTGCCTATGGCTACACCTTC. This encodes CSSSLGAYGYTF. The J gene is TRBJ1-2, the V gene TRBV7-9; no clear D gene. CDR1 is SEHNR and CDR2 is FQNEAQ in the germline V gene (reference sequence). The length of the CDR3 is 12 residues.

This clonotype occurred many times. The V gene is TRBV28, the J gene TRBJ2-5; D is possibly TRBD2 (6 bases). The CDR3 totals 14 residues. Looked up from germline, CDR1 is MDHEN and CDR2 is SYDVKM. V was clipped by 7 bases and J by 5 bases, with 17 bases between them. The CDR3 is CASKSGGVAETQYF. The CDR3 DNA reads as TGTGCCAGCAAGAGTGGCGGGGTCGCGGAGACCCAGTACTTC.

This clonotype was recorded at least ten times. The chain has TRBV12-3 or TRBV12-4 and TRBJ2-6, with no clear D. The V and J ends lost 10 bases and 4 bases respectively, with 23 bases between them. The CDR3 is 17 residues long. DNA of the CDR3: TGTGCCACCCATGGGTTGGCCCTCTCCATCGGGGCCAACGTCCTGACTTTC. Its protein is CATHGLALSIGANVLTF.

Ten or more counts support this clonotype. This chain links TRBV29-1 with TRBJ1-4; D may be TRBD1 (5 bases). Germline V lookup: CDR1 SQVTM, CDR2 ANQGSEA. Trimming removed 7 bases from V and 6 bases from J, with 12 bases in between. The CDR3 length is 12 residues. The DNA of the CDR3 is TGCAGCGGGGGACGGCGGGATGAAAAACTGTTTTTT. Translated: CSGGRRDEKLFF.

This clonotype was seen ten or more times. In nucleotides, the CDR3 is TGTGCCAGCAGTGCGGCAGCCAATCAGCCCCAGCATTTT. It yields the protein CASSAAANQPQHF. V is TRBV25-1 and J is TRBJ1-5; D call uncertain. CDR3 length: 13 amino acids. The V and J ends lost 4 bases and 3 bases respectively, with 7 bases between them. Germline CDR1 and CDR2: MGHDK and SYGVNS. Looking up the rest from reference TRBV25-1 and TRBJ1-5 gives the full variable domain: EADIYQTPRYLVIGTGKKITLECSQTMGHDKMYWYQQDPGMELHLIHYSYGVNSTEKGDLSSESTVSRIRTEHFPLTLESARPSHTSQYLCASSAAANQPQHFGDGTRLSIL.

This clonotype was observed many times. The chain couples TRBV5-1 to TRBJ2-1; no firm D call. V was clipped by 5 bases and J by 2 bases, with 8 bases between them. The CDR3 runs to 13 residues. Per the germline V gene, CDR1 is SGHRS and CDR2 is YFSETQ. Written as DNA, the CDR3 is TGCGCCAGCAGTGGGCGGACCTACAATGAGCAGTTCTTC. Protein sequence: CASSGRTYNEQFF.

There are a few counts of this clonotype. The CDR3 spells CASSPNQETQYF. Here the CDR3 DNA reads TGTGCCAGCTCGCCTAACCAAGAGACCCAGTACTTC. The chain is built from TRBV5-4 and TRBJ2-5; D uncertain. The germline V and J ends were trimmed by 7 bases and 0 bases, with 7 bases remaining between them. The CDR3 is 12 residues long. The germline gives CDR1 SGHNT, CDR2 YYREEE (reference sequence). The whole variable domain, filled in from reference TRBV5-4 and TRBJ2-5, reads ETGVTQSPTHLIKTRGQQVTLRCSSQSGHNTVSWYQQALGQGPQFIFQYYREEENGRGNFPPRFSGLQFPNYSSELNVNALELDDSALYLCASSPNQETQYFGPGTRLLVL.

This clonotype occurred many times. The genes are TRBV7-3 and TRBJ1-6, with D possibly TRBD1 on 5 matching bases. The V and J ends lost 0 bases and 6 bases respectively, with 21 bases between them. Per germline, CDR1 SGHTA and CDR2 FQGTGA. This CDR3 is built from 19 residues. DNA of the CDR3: TGTGCCAGCAGCTTAACGAGACAGCGAAAAAGGTTGGGTAATTCACCCCTCCACTTT. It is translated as CASSLTRQRKRLGNSPLHF. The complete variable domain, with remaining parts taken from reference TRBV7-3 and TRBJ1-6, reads GAGVSQTPSNKVTEKGKYVELRCDPISGHTALYWYRQSLGQGPEFLIYFQGTGAADDSGLPNDRFFAVRPEGSVSTLKIQRTERGDSAVYLCASSLTRQRKRLGNSPLHFGNGTRLTVT.

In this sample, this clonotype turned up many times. CDR3 in DNA: TGTGCCAGCAGATCGGGACAAAGTGGCTACGAGCAGTACTTC. Translating gives CASRSGQSGYEQYF. The V and J genes are TRBV7-2 and TRBJ2-7, with a possible D match to TRBD1 (6 bases). This CDR3 comprises 14 residues. The germline V gene has CDR1 SGHTA and CDR2 FQGNSA. Trimming stripped 6 bases from V and 3 bases from J, with 15 bases between.

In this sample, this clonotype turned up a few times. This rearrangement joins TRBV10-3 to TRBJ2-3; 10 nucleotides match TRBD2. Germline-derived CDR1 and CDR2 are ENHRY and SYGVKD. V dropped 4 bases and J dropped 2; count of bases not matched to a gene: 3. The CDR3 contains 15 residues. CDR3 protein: CAISGLAGVTDTQYF. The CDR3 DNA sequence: TGTGCCATCAGTGGGCTAGCGGGGGTCACAGATACGCAGTATTTT.

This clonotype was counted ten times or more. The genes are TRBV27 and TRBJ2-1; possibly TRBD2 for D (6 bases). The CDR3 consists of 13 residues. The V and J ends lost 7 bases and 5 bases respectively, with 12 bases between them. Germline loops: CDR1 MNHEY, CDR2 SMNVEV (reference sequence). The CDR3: CASMGGRNNEQFF. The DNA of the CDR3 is TGTGCCAGCATGGGGGGACGAAACAATGAGCAGTTCTTC.

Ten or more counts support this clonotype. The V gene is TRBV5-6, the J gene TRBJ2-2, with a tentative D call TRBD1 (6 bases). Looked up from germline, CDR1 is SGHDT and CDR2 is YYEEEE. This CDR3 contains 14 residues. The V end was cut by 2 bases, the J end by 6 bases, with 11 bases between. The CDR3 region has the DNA TGTGCCAGCAGCTTCAGGGGTATTGCCGGGGAGCTGTTTTTT. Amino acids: CASSFRGIAGELFF.

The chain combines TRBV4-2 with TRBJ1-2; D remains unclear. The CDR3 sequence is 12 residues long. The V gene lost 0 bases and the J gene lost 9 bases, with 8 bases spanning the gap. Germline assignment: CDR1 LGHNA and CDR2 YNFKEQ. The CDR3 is CASSQDGRRYTF. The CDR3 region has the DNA TGTGCCAGCAGCCAAGATGGCAGGCGCTACACCTTC.

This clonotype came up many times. The CDR3 reads CASNDQGSGTDTQYF. CDR3 coding DNA: TGTGCCAGCAACGACCAGGGGTCCGGAACAGATACGCAGTATTTT. The chain employs TRBV27 and TRBJ2-3, with a tentative D call TRBD1 (6 bases). Trimming cost V 7 bases and J 3 bases, with 17 bases left between them. The CDR3 contains 15 residues. Per germline, CDR1 MNHEY and CDR2 SMNVEV (reference sequence).

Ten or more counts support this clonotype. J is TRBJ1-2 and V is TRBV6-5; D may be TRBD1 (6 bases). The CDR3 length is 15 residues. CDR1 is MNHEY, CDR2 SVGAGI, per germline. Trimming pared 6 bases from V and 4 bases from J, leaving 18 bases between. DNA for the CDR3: TGTGCCAGCAGCCAGCGGGGGGCGGCGACCTATGGCTACACCTTC. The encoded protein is CASSQRGAATYGYTF.

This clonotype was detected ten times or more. The chain's CDR3 is CASSLGSRVGELFF. The CDR3 DNA follows: TGTGCCAGCAGCTTGGGGTCACGCGTCGGGGAGCTGTTTTTT. The gene calls are TRBV7-3 and TRBJ2-2; D not resolved. This CDR3 has 14 residues. The V gene's germline CDR1 is SGHTA and CDR2 FQGTGA. The V end lost 3 bases, the J end lost 7 bases, and 12 bases lay between the germline ends.

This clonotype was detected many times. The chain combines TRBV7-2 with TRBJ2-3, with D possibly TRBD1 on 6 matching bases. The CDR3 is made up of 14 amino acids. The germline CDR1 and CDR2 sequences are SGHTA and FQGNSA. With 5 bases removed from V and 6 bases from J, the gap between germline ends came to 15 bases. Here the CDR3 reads CASSPRQASDTQYF. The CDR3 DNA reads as TGTGCCAGCAGCCCCCGACAGGCCTCGGATACGCAGTATTTT.

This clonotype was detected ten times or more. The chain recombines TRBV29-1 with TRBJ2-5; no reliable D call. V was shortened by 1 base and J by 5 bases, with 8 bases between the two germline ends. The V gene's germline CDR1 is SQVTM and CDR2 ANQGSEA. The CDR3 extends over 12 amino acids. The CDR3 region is CSVEGNRETQYF. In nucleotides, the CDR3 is TGCAGCGTTGAAGGAAATCGGGAGACCCAGTACTTC.

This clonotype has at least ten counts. The CDR3 DNA reads TGCGCCAGCAGCCAAGAGTTCAGGATCCAAGAGACCCAGTACTTC. This sequence encodes CASSQEFRIQETQYF. The V gene is TRBV4-3, the J gene TRBJ2-5; D is unresolved. This CDR3 is built from 15 residues. Germline assignment: CDR1 LGHNA and CDR2 YSLEER. V shed 0 bases and J shed 1 base, with 9 bases lying between them.

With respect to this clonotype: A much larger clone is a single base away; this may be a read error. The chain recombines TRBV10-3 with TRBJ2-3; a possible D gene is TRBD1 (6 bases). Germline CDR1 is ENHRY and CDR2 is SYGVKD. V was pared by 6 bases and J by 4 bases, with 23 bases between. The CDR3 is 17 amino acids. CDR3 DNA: TGTGCCATCAGCCCCTCCAGGACAGCGATGGCCGCAGATACGCAGTATTTT. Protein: CAISPSRTAMAADTQYF.